Listed below are T cell receptor beta chains from one sample, sequenced in a study of T cells expressing NK-cell markers. TCRdb re-called the 5' RACE reads and catalogs CDR3 proteins one per entry, DNA excluded. There are about 180,000 distinct CDR3 sequences in the sample, with about 19% held by the top ten. The sample taken for sequencing was blood T cells: a sorted CD56 or NKG2C T cell subset, CD4+ or CD8+ T cells, or bulk PBMC T cells (not recorded which). The receptors here all came from a man aged 18-75 years in good health. The CDR3 runs from the conserved cysteine through the conserved F or W. Fields, in order: V gene, J gene, CDR3 length, CDR3 protein.

V: TRBV28
J: TRBJ2-2
length: 16
CDR3: CASSSLGGGEPGELFF

V: TRBV5-1
J: TRBJ2-5
length: 15
CDR3: CASRSLRLALETQYF

V: TRBV19
J: TRBJ2-3
length: 12
CDR3: CASSTDTDTQYF

V: TRBV24-1
J: TRBJ2-1
length: 15
CDR3: CATSDHSGGASEQFF

V: TRBV7-9
J: TRBJ2-7
length: 16
CDR3: CASSQPPGQASYEQYF

V: TRBV6-5
J: TRBJ2-1
length: 17
CDR3: CASSSSTGASSYNEQFF

V: TRBV7-8
J: TRBJ1-2
length: 14
CDR3: CASSLGGQGYGYTF

V: TRBV29-1
J: TRBJ2-3
length: 13
CDR3: CSVLRTDTDTQYF

V: TRBV27
J: TRBJ2-1
length: 14
CDR3: CASSSRLKGDEQFF

V: TRBV7-9
J: TRBJ2-7
length: 13
CDR3: CASSPIDSYEQYF

V: TRBV6-2/TRBV6-3
J: TRBJ1-1
length: 15
CDR3: CASTYSLEAITEAFF

V: TRBV7-9
J: TRBJ2-7
length: 14
CDR3: CASSPGGAMNEQYF

V: TRBV5-6
J: TRBJ1-6
length: 15
CDR3: CASSYSVNTNSPLHF

V: TRBV13
J: TRBJ2-1
length: 12
CDR3: CASSSDRDEQFF

V: TRBV21-1
J: TRBJ1-1
length: 14
CDR3: CASSKEGGDTEAFF

V: TRBV6-1
J: TRBJ2-7
length: 16
CDR3: CASSEIRQVLTYEQYF

V: TRBV7-9
J: TRBJ1-6
length: 11
CDR3: CASSNTGTLHF

V: TRBV4-1
J: TRBJ2-5
length: 15
CDR3: CASSQAKTGRETQYF

V: TRBV7-6
J: TRBJ2-7
length: 15
CDR3: CASSASGTGFYEQYF

V: TRBV27
J: TRBJ2-5
length: 15
CDR3: CASSRPGRYQETQYF

V: TRBV12-3/TRBV12-4
J: TRBJ2-1
length: 13
CDR3: CASSLKRGNEQFF

V: TRBV2
J: TRBJ2-1
length: 15
CDR3: CASTPGPHPNNEQFF